This T cell receptor (beta chain) was found in a study of CD8+CD57+ T cells in acquired aplastic anemia. On the study more broadly: The study obtained an average of about 3.1 ug of DNA from sorted CD4+ and CD8+ cells.

Deletions cut 0 bases from V and 8 bases from J, with 7 bases between. CDR1 and CDR2 from the germline V gene are LNHNV and YYDKDF (reference sequence). The CDR3 totals 13 residues. Researchers used genomic DNA as the template to profile TCR beta VDJ and CDR3. TCRdb re-analysed the reads in MiXCR, keeping a single row per CDR3 protein. The profile covers 150,000 to 200,000 distinct CDR3 sequences, with about 48% appearing a single time and 0.8% to 1.1% taken by the ten largest. This clonotype was recorded once. Source material: sorted CD4+, CD8+, or CD8+CD57+ T cells (not recorded which) from PBMCs. J is TRBJ1-4 and V is TRBV15; tentatively, D is TRBD1 (5 bases). The origin of this receptor is a human donor in good health. The CDR3 here is CATSREGREKLFF. CDR3 coding DNA: TGTGCCACCAGCAGAGAGGGGCGGGAAAAACTGTTTTTT.